This T cell receptor beta chain was identified in a study of cytomegalovirus exposure and HLA in healthy donors. The PCR made use of 60 Vbeta and 13 Jbeta primers. Only in-frame clones appear in the TCRdb table, and some are missing; sequencing was by immunoSEQ multiplex PCR. The sample carries about 200,000 clones, approximately 85% recorded once. This clone turned up a few times. Trimming cost V 4 bases and J 7 bases; bases outside gene matches: 5. The CDR3 spans 13 residues. Germline assignment: CDR1 SNHLY and CDR2 FYNNEI. The TCR comes from a woman aged 50 to 60 in good health and CMV-seronegative. V usage is TRBV2 and J usage is TRBJ1-2; TRBD1 matches at 8 bases. Sequences were obtained from PBMCs. DNA for the CDR3: TGTGCCAGCAGTGTGACAGGGGACAGTGGCTACACCTTC. It translates to CASSVTGDSGYTF.